These 24 T cell receptor beta chains originate from one sample sequenced in a study of blood T cell repertoires in COVID-19. Sequenced by immunoSEQ multiplex PCR; TCRdb stores in-frame clones only, minus some. The sample has fewer than 50,000 clones, just under 70% seen once. Input material: peripheral blood. The receptors stem from a man at least 80 years old with acute or convalescent COVID-19.

As concerns this clone: Other DNA sequences of this sample code for an identical CDR3. The rearrangement links TRBV9 to TRBJ1-1; D possibly corresponds to TRBD1 (5 bases). The germline CDR1 and CDR2 sequences are SGDLS and YYNGEE. Between the trimmed V and J ends, which lost 5 bases and 1 base, there was a span of 9 bases. The CDR3 loop spans 13 amino acids. The CDR3 coding sequence is TGTGCCAGCAGTAGACAGCCGAACACTGAAGCTTTCTTT. Amino acid sequence: CASSRQPNTEAFF.

This clone has just a few counts. The chain combines TRBV9 with TRBJ2-1, with 8 bases that match TRBD1. Trimming took 0 bases from V and 7 from J; bases not matched to a gene: 0. CDR3 length: 13 residues. CDR1 and CDR2 from the germline V gene are SGDLS and YYNGEE. The CDR3 spells CASSVDRGNEQFF. CDR3 bases: TGTGCCAGCAGCGTAGACAGGGGGAATGAGCAGTTCTTC.

The rearrangement joins TRBV6-6 to TRBJ2-1; 9 bases fit TRBD2. The germline V gene encodes CDR1 MNHNY and CDR2 SVGAGI (reference sequence). J was trimmed by 4 bases and V by 8 bases; bases with no gene match: 3. This CDR3 comprises 13 residues. CDR3 loop: CASGAGGYNEQFF. The CDR3 DNA reads as TGTGCCAGCGGCGCGGGAGGGTACAATGAGCAGTTCTTC.

This CDR3 reads CASSRGLAGITDTQYF. In DNA form, the CDR3 reads TGTGCCAGCAGCCGGGGACTAGCGGGGATCACAGATACGCAGTATTTT. This chain uses TRBV7-6 with TRBJ2-3, with TRBD2 matching 13 bases. The V segment lost 5 bases and the J segment 2 bases; nucleotides outside the gene matches: 4. Germline CDR1 and CDR2: SGHVS and FNYEAQ. The CDR3 length is 16 residues.

This clone was detected once. At one end, the junction sequence differs from germline, possibly due to a read error. This chain joins TRBV7-7 and TRBJ1-4; 10 nucleotides agree with TRBD1. CDR3 length equals 15 residues. Germline-derived CDR1 and CDR2 are SSHAT and FNYEAQ (reference sequence). For the CDR3, the DNA is TGTGCTAGCAGCGTAGGGACAGGGGAGAATGAAAAACTGTTTTTT. Protein sequence: CASSVGTGENEKLFF.

The chain has TRBV13 and TRBJ2-1; weak D call: TRBD1 (6 bases). V lost 4 bases to trimming and J lost 3 bases, with 19 bases between them. The CDR3 has 17 amino acids. Germline values: CDR1 PRHDT, CDR2 FYEKMQ (reference sequence). In DNA form, the CDR3 reads TGTGCCAGCAGCTCTAAAGACCCGGGACACCACTACAATGAGCAGTTCTTC. This translates into CASSSKDPGHHYNEQFF.

This chain connects TRBV3-1 (or the pseudogene TRBV3-2) to TRBJ1-1; tentatively, D is TRBD1 (6 bases). CDR3 length equals 16 residues. V was shortened by 4 bases and J by 7 bases, with 22 bases between the two germline ends. The germline gives CDR1 LGHDT, CDR2 YNNKEL (reference sequence). The CDR3 coding sequence is TGTGCCAGCAGCCGTTACAGGGATCCCAATAGGGGTGAAGCTTTCTTT. Its protein product is CASSRYRDPNRGEAFF.

J is TRBJ2-5 and V is TRBV4-2; 8 nucleotides match TRBD1. Germline CDR1 and CDR2: LGHNA and YNFKEQ. The J segment lost 5 bases and the V segment lost 2 bases, leaving 10 bases of the junction unmatched. This CDR3 region has 16 residues. CDR3 coding DNA: TGTGCCAGCAGCCAAAGTTCGGGCAGGGGGCTGGAGACCCAGTACTTC. It specifies CASSQSSGRGLETQYF.

V and J are TRBV7-3 and TRBJ2-2; TRBD2 aligns across 13 bases. This CDR3 has 16 residues. CDR1 is SGHTA, CDR2 FQGTGA, per germline. V lost 4 bases to trimming and J lost 6 bases; unmatched junction nucleotides: 5. The chain's CDR3 is CASSSRTSGGSGELFF. In DNA, the CDR3 is TGTGCCAGCAGCTCCCGGACTAGCGGGGGCTCCGGGGAGCTGTTTTTT.

The chain uses TRBV5-4 and TRBJ1-6; D not resolved. The CDR3 extends over 13 amino acids. From germline, CDR1 is SGHNT and CDR2 YYREEE (reference sequence). Trimming took 2 bases from V and 8 from J, leaving 8 bases between them. CDR3 DNA sequence: TGTGCCAGCAGCTTCGATCGGGATTCACCCCTCCACTTT. Protein: CASSFDRDSPLHF.

The chain has TRBV30 and TRBJ1-2, with D hard to call. Trimming shortened V by 2 bases and J by 5 bases, and 21 bases separated the two germline ends. Germline V gene sequence: CDR1 GTSNPN, CDR2 SVGIG (reference sequence). The CDR3 contains 16 residues. CDR3 loop: CAWSRLPGAGTYGYTF. The CDR3 nucleotides are TGTGCCTGGAGTCGACTCCCGGGAGCAGGAACGTATGGCTACACCTTC.

This chain joins TRBV11-3 and TRBJ2-1; no clear D. Germline V gives CDR1 SGHNT, CDR2 YENEEA. The CDR3 totals 14 residues. Deletions cut 2 bases from V and 3 bases from J, with 8 bases between. In nucleotides, the CDR3 is TGTGCCAGCAGCTTACGGAGTAGCTACAATGAGCAGTTCTTC. Amino acids: CASSLRSSYNEQFF.

The chain employs TRBV27 and TRBJ2-7, with 9 bases matching TRBD2. Trimming cost V 10 bases and J 6 bases; bases outside gene matches: 19. Germline CDR1 is MNHEY and CDR2 is SMNVEV (reference sequence). The CDR3 is made up of 16 amino acids. DNA of the CDR3: TGTGCCACCTCCCCCCCGGGTAGAGCGGGAGGCTCCGAGCAGTACTTC. As protein: CATSPPGRAGGSEQYF.

V is TRBV21-1 and J is TRBJ1-4; TRBD1, the table's D call, was not compared with the DNA. TRBV21-1 is recorded as a pseudogene. The CDR3 totals 16 residues. This CDR3 reads CASSKAPPQNNEKLFF. The CDR3 nucleotides are TGTGCCAGCAGCAAAGCCCCCCCACAGAATAATGAAAAACTGTTTTTT.

The V gene is TRBV6-1, the J gene TRBJ2-3, with 9 bases lining up with TRBD2. The V gene end was trimmed by 2 bases and the J gene end by 0 bases; junction bases not matched to a gene: 3. The CDR3 length is 16 residues. Germline assignment: CDR1 MNHNS and CDR2 SASEGT. Here the CDR3 reads CASSERLAASTDTQYF. CDR3 in DNA: TGTGCCAGCAGTGAAAGACTAGCGGCTAGCACAGATACGCAGTATTTT.

This rearrangement joins TRBV3-1 (or the pseudogene TRBV3-2) to TRBJ2-5; TRBD2 agrees at 8 bases. There are 17 residues in the CDR3. The V gene end was trimmed by 1 base and the J gene end by 5 bases; junction bases not matched to a gene: 12. The V gene's germline CDR1 is LGHDT and CDR2 YNNKEL (reference sequence). In nucleotides, the CDR3 is TGTGCCAGCAGCCAAGTGATATTTGCGGGAGGAGGGGAGACCCAGTACTTC. Its translation: CASSQVIFAGGGETQYF.

The chain has TRBV29-1 and TRBJ2-7, with 7 nucleotides matching TRBD1. The germline V gene encodes CDR1 SQVTM and CDR2 ANQGSEA. The V and J ends lost 6 bases and 0 bases, in that order; junction bases with no gene match: 2. This CDR3 has 12 residues. CDR3 amino acids: CSVRQGSYEQYF. The CDR3 nucleotides are TGCAGCGTCAGACAGGGCTCCTACGAGCAGTACTTC.

CDR3 residues: CASSPTRDRGLTEQYF. CDR3 bases: TGTGCCAGCAGTCCCACCCGGGACAGGGGGCTTACGGAGCAGTACTTC. The rearrangement joins TRBV27 to TRBJ2-7, with 12 bases that match TRBD1. V shed 5 bases and J 7 bases; nucleotides not matched to a gene: 12. The CDR3 consists of 16 residues. From germline, CDR1 is MNHEY and CDR2 SMNVEV (reference sequence).

V is TRBV3-1 (or the pseudogene TRBV3-2) and J is TRBJ1-4; D is perhaps TRBD1 (5 bases). CDR1 LGHDT and CDR2 YNNKEL come from the germline V gene (reference sequence). Trimming left V 4 bases short and J 8 bases short, with 14 bases between. The CDR3 totals 14 residues. The DNA for the CDR3 is TGTGCCAGCAGCCTCAGGGCCTTCCAGGAAAAACTGTTTTTT. This translates into CASSLRAFQEKLFF.

This sequence joins TRBV7-6 and TRBJ2-5, with 9 bases matching TRBD1. The CDR3 loop spans 14 amino acids. Looked up from germline, CDR1 is SGHVS and CDR2 is FNYEAQ. V lost 5 bases and J lost 5; bases outside the gene matches: 6. The CDR3 here is CASSLTGGRETQYF. In DNA form, the CDR3 reads TGTGCCAGCAGCCTAACAGGGGGCCGGGAGACCCAGTACTTC.

V is TRBV4-1 and J is TRBJ2-1; the match to TRBD1 covers 9 bases. The trim removed 4 bases at V and 5 bases at J, leaving 6 bases unmatched. The CDR3 is 15 amino acids. Germline lookup yields CDR1 MGHRA and CDR2 YSYEKL. For the CDR3, the DNA is TGCGCCAGCAGCCCCTGGACAGGGGTAAACAATGAGCAGTTCTTC. The encoded protein is CASSPWTGVNNEQFF.

V gene TRBV6-2 or TRBV6-3 combines with J gene TRBJ2-1; 14 bases fit TRBD2. V lost 3 bases, J lost 5 bases, and 9 bases stayed unmatched. CDR1 is MNHEY and CDR2 is SVGEGT in the germline V gene. The CDR3 is 18 residues long. The CDR3, as DNA: TGTGCCAGCAGTTATTCAAGGACTAGCGGGAGGTTTAACAATGAGCAGTTCTTC. Protein product: CASSYSRTSGRFNNEQFF.

The chain has TRBV29-1 and TRBJ1-2, with unresolved D. Germline-derived CDR1 and CDR2 are SQVTM and ANQGSEA. The CDR3 is 13 amino acids. V gave up 3 bases and J gave up 4 bases, with 12 bases separating them. In nucleotides, the CDR3 is TGCAGCGTTGAGTCGTCGAGTATCTATGGCTACACCTTC. Its protein product is CSVESSSIYGYTF.

The chain uses TRBV19 and TRBJ1-1, with 8 bases identical to TRBD1. The V gene end was trimmed by 8 bases and the J gene end by 7 bases; junction bases not matched to a gene: 9. CDR1 and CDR2 (germline): LNHDA, SQIVND (reference sequence). The CDR3 extends over 13 amino acids. The CDR3 DNA follows: TGTGCCAGTTTTGGACCGGACAGGGTTGAAGCTTTCTTT. This encodes CASFGPDRVEAFF.